This T cell receptor (beta chain) was recorded in a study of CD8 T cells in ankylosing spondylitis. Quantitative 5'-RACE with molecular barcodes was used to make the TCR beta libraries. TCRdb re-derived calls from the 5' RACE reads in MiXCR, one entry per CDR3 protein. The table records 150,000 to 200,000 distinct CDR3 sequences, about 16% of them present only once. This clonotype was detected many times. No antigen is known for it. Germline V gene data show CDR1 as SGHRS and CDR2 as YFSETQ. The CDR3 has 14 residues. V was shortened by 2 bases and J by 5 bases, with 11 bases between the two germline ends. Study results and caveats: A motif of fewer than ten highly homologous TCR beta variants was seen as apparently characteristic of ankylosing spondylitis blood. Clones linked to disease, bearing a CD8+ phenotype, were relatively rare in peripheral blood.

This sequence originates from a male donor with ankylosing spondylitis or in good health (not recorded which). The V gene is TRBV5-1, the J gene TRBJ2-1; TRBD1 or TRBD2 may be the D gene (5 bases each). Source material: blood, either unsorted or a sorted T cell fraction (not recorded which). The CDR3 spells CASSFTGAHNEQFF. Written as DNA, the CDR3 is TGCGCCAGCAGCTTTACCGGGGCCCACAATGAGCAGTTCTTC.